The entry below describes one T cell receptor beta chain. These data originate in a study of control samples from healthy donors and cancer patients. Produced via immunoSEQ multiplex PCR; TCRdb's table is partial and in-frame only. The sample carries about 180,000 clones, over 85% recorded once. Trimming took off 5 bases at V and 2 bases at J, with 16 bases between the two ends. The V gene's germline CDR1 is KGHSH and CDR2 LQKENI. The CDR3 is 15 amino acids. The sample taken for sequencing was blood. This receptor was taken from a man aged 25 to 40 in good health. The chain links TRBV18 to TRBJ2-7, with a tentative D call TRBD1 (7 bases). CDR3 in DNA: TGTGCCAGCTCAAACCCCTCAGGGGGGACCTACGAGCAGTACTTC. Amino acids: CASSNPSGGTYEQYF.